Below are 3 T cell receptor beta chains sequenced from a single sample in a study of PD-1 blockade in classical Hodgkin lymphoma. TCRdb keeps only in-frame clones here, not all; method: immunoSEQ multiplex PCR. Among under 2,000 clones, 65% to 80% were seen once, and the ten largest hold about 32%. Each patient experienced a relapse that followed autologous stem cell transplantation, and brentuximab vedotin exposure varied. Researchers pulled CD8+ T cells out of thawed PBMCs using magnetic negative selection. The sample here was CD8+ T cells from blood, taken at baseline. The receptor source for this set is a human donor with classical Hodgkin lymphoma.

This chain joins TRBV11-3 and TRBJ1-1; possible D gene TRBD1, 5 bases. This CDR3 comprises 15 residues. Germline lookup yields CDR1 SGHNT and CDR2 YENEEA. Trimming shortened V by 8 bases and J by 5 bases, and 21 bases separated the two germline ends. CDR3 region: CASSPGGGGGTEAFF. As DNA, the CDR3 is TGTGCCAGCTCTCCCGGGGGGGGAGGAGGGACTGAAGCTTTCTTT.

In nucleotides, the CDR3 is TGTGCCAGTAGTAGCGGGAGTTCCTACAATGAGCAGTTCTTC. Protein product: CASSSGSSYNEQFF. This chain joins TRBV7-9 and TRBJ2-1, with 9 bases matching TRBD2. This CDR3 spans 14 amino acids. CDR1 and CDR2 (germline): SEHNR, FQNEAQ (reference sequence). With V trimmed by 9 bases and J by 1 base, 4 bases remained unmatched.

This clone was observed once. This sequence joins TRBV19 and TRBJ2-7; the D gene is possibly TRBD2 (6 bases). Trimming removed 6 bases at V and 4 bases at J, with 16 bases between. The CDR3 extends over 14 amino acids. The germline gives CDR1 LNHDA, CDR2 SQIVND (reference sequence). DNA for the CDR3: TGTGCCAGTAGGGACCCCGGGACTGAATACGAGCAGTACTTC. Protein: CASRDPGTEYEQYF.